The T cell receptor beta chain under discussion was sequenced for a study of response to subunit inactivated influenza vaccine. TCRdb re-analysed the RT-PCR reads in MiXCR, keeping a single row per CDR3 protein. The table records about 570,000 distinct CDR3 sequences, 11% of them present only once. V was clipped by 0 bases and J by 7 bases, with 10 bases between them. This CDR3 spans 15 amino acids. Germline V gives CDR1 SGHDN, CDR2 FVKESK. These data were likewise used in another study, on T cells expressing NK-cell markers. That source adds: In generating TCR beta cDNA, 5'RACE template switching with UMIs was used. The eight sequenced donors comprised seven who were HCMV-seropositive and one who was seronegative. Dominant NKG2C+ clonotypes were found to form about 1.0-7.5% of CD8+ T cells in about six donors. Topping the CD3+CD56-NKG2C+ fraction as well were these clonotypes, in a few donors.

This receptor was taken from a man aged 45-65 years who received an inactivated influenza vaccine. V is TRBV14 and J is TRBJ2-6, with D uncertain. Sample: PBMCs from blood, taken on the day of vaccination. CDR3 nucleotides: TGTGCCAGCAGCCAAGACTTCTCTAACGCCAACGTCCTGACTTTC. This encodes CASSQDFSNANVLTF.